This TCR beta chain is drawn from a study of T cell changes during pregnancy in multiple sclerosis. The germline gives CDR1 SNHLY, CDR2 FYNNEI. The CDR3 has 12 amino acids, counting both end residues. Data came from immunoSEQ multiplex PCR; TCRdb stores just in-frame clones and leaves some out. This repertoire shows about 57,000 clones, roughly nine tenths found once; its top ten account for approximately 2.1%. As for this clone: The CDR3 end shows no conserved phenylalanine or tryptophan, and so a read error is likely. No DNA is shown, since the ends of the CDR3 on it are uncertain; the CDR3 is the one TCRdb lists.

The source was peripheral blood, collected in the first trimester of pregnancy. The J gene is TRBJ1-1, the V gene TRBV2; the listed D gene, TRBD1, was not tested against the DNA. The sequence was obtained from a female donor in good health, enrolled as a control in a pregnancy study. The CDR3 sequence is CASSERGYPPPL.